This is a list of T cell receptor beta chains from one sample in a study of early T cells in non-severe SARS-CoV-2 infection. Each CDR3 protein gets one entry after TCRdb re-called the 5' RACE reads with MiXCR. The repertoire holds some 40,000 distinct CDR3 sequences, roughly 5.4% seen once, with less than 35% in the top ten. The source material was whole blood. The source of these receptors is an adult who was a healthcare worker with PCR-confirmed SARS-CoV-2 infection or an uninfected control (not recorded which). Both conserved end residues are part of each CDR3. The D gene is left open where the match is weak. Size is omitted from some rows. Given values are once, few, many or a class for expanded clones.

clone size: many; J gene: TRBJ2-7; V gene: TRBV7-2; D gene: -; CDR3 protein: CASSSTPENYEQYF; CDR3 DNA: TGTGCCAGCAGCTCCACCCCAGAGAACTACGAGCAGTACTTC
clone size: -; J gene: TRBJ1-2; V gene: TRBV20-1; D gene: -; CDR3 protein: CSARDGAPGAYGYTF; CDR3 DNA: TGCAGTGCTAGAGATGGAGCCCCGGGGGCTTATGGCTACACCTTC
clone size: many; J gene: TRBJ2-7; V gene: TRBV5-4; D gene: -; CDR3 protein: CASSLADILHEQYF; CDR3 DNA: TGTGCCAGCAGCTTGGCCGACATTCTCCACGAGCAGTACTTC
clone size: -; J gene: TRBJ2-4; V gene: TRBV28; D gene: TRBD2; CDR3 protein: CASSIAGSLAKNIQYF; CDR3 DNA: TGTGCCAGCAGTATAGCGGGATCCTTAGCCAAAAACATTCAGTACTTC
clone size: -; J gene: TRBJ2-2; V gene: TRBV7-2; D gene: TRBD2; CDR3 protein: CASRSGTSGTGELFF; CDR3 DNA: TGTGCCAGCAGGTCCGGGACTAGCGGTACCGGGGAGCTGTTTTTT
clone size: few; J gene: TRBJ2-2; V gene: TRBV6-5; D gene: TRBD1; CDR3 protein: CATSWGQGDTGELFF; CDR3 DNA: TGTGCCACCTCCTGGGGACAGGGGGACACCGGGGAGCTGTTTTTT
clone size: -; J gene: TRBJ1-1; V gene: TRBV6-2/TRBV6-3; D gene: -; CDR3 protein: CASNDPMGAMNTEAFF; CDR3 DNA: TGTGCCAGCAACGACCCGATGGGGGCAATGAACACTGAAGCTTTCTTT
clone size: -; J gene: TRBJ2-7; V gene: TRBV20-1; D gene: -; CDR3 protein: CSARGQSTYEQYF; CDR3 DNA: TGCAGTGCTAGAGGACAGTCAACCTACGAGCAGTACTTC
clone size: many; J gene: TRBJ2-3; V gene: TRBV19; D gene: TRBD2; CDR3 protein: CASSSRGGADTQYF; CDR3 DNA: TGTGCCAGTAGTAGTCGGGGAGGGGCAGATACGCAGTATTTT
clone size: many; J gene: TRBJ2-2; V gene: TRBV6-6; D gene: TRBD1; CDR3 protein: CASSFRTGWSGELFF; CDR3 DNA: TGTGCCAGCAGTTTTAGGACAGGGTGGAGCGGGGAGCTGTTTTTT
clone size: many; J gene: TRBJ2-7; V gene: TRBV4-3; D gene: -; CDR3 protein: CASSQDTSGAGYGAYEQYF; CDR3 DNA: TGCGCCAGCAGCCAAGACACATCTGGGGCAGGGTACGGGGCCTACGAGCAGTACTTC
clone size: many; J gene: TRBJ1-5; V gene: TRBV30; D gene: -; CDR3 protein: CAWSPDRDQPQHF; CDR3 DNA: TGTGCCTGGAGTCCGGACAGAGATCAGCCCCAGCATTTT
clone size: many; J gene: TRBJ2-7; V gene: TRBV28; D gene: TRBD1; CDR3 protein: CASSLWGSGGIYEQYF; CDR3 DNA: TGTGCCAGCAGTTTATGGGGGTCAGGGGGTATCTACGAGCAGTACTTC
clone size: -; J gene: TRBJ2-6; V gene: TRBV13; D gene: -; CDR3 protein: CASSLVSGGANVLTF; CDR3 DNA: TGTGCCAGCAGCTTAGTTAGCGGTGGGGCCAACGTCCTGACTTTC
clone size: -; J gene: TRBJ2-1; V gene: TRBV19; D gene: TRBD2; CDR3 protein: CASIGTSGRGTYNEQFF; CDR3 DNA: TGTGCCAGTATCGGGACTAGCGGGAGGGGTACCTACAATGAGCAGTTCTTC
clone size: -; J gene: TRBJ2-2; V gene: TRBV19; D gene: -; CDR3 protein: CASSPGSFLNTGELFF; CDR3 DNA: TGTGCCAGTAGTCCCGGGAGTTTTTTGAACACCGGGGAGCTGTTTTTT
clone size: few; J gene: TRBJ1-3; V gene: TRBV7-6; D gene: -; CDR3 protein: CASSLGIAGNTIYF; CDR3 DNA: TGTGCCAGCAGCTTAGGGATAGCTGGAAACACCATATATTTT
clone size: few; J gene: TRBJ2-5; V gene: TRBV5-4; D gene: TRBD1; CDR3 protein: CASSLQAGGGKETQYF; CDR3 DNA: TGTGCCAGCAGCTTGCAGGCAGGGGGCGGTAAAGAGACCCAGTACTTC
clone size: -; J gene: TRBJ2-1; V gene: TRBV5-1; D gene: -; CDR3 protein: CASSLESHGEQFF; CDR3 DNA: TGCGCCAGCAGCTTGGAAAGTCATGGTGAGCAGTTCTTC
clone size: many; J gene: TRBJ2-7; V gene: TRBV5-1; D gene: -; CDR3 protein: CASSSLAGTDYEQYF; CDR3 DNA: TGCGCCAGCAGCTCCCTCGCGGGGACCGACTACGAGCAGTACTTC
clone size: many; J gene: TRBJ2-6; V gene: TRBV15; D gene: -; CDR3 protein: CATSRSTSGAGANVLTF; CDR3 DNA: TGTGCCACCAGCCGCTCTACTTCAGGGGCTGGGGCCAACGTCCTGACTTTC
clone size: many; J gene: TRBJ1-1; V gene: TRBV4-1; D gene: -; CDR3 protein: CASSQDDSRGVNTEAFF; CDR3 DNA: TGCGCCAGCAGCCAAGATGATTCCCGAGGGGTGAACACTGAAGCTTTCTTT
clone size: many; J gene: TRBJ2-7; V gene: TRBV21-1; D gene: -; CDR3 protein: CASSPAAGSSYEQYF; CDR3 DNA: TGTGCCAGCAGCCCCGCTGCCGGAAGCTCCTACGAGCAGTACTTC
clone size: few; J gene: TRBJ2-1; V gene: TRBV19; D gene: TRBD1; CDR3 protein: CASSAPGQAPYNEQFF; CDR3 DNA: TGTGCCAGTAGCGCGCCGGGACAGGCACCTTACAATGAGCAGTTCTTC
clone size: many; J gene: TRBJ2-1; V gene: TRBV20-1; D gene: -; CDR3 protein: CSASTPVRSYNEQFF; CDR3 DNA: TGCAGTGCTTCGACCCCCGTGAGGTCATACAATGAGCAGTTCTTC
clone size: -; J gene: TRBJ2-3; V gene: TRBV20-1; D gene: -; CDR3 protein: CSARAPSTDTQYF; CDR3 DNA: TGCAGTGCTAGGGCGCCCAGCACAGATACGCAGTATTTT
clone size: many; J gene: TRBJ2-3; V gene: TRBV6-6; D gene: -; CDR3 protein: CASNPPGAGTDTQYF; CDR3 DNA: TGTGCCAGCAATCCCCCGGGGGCCGGCACAGATACGCAGTATTTT
clone size: many; J gene: TRBJ2-1; V gene: TRBV12-3/TRBV12-4; D gene: TRBD2; CDR3 protein: CASSPAGGPGNEQFF; CDR3 DNA: TGTGCCAGCAGTCCAGCGGGAGGGCCGGGCAATGAGCAGTTCTTC
clone size: few; J gene: TRBJ2-1; V gene: TRBV19; D gene: -; CDR3 protein: CASTRGLYLGSHNEQFF; CDR3 DNA: TGTGCCAGTACCCGCGGGCTATATCTCGGGTCTCACAATGAGCAGTTCTTC
clone size: -; J gene: TRBJ1-6; V gene: TRBV4-3; D gene: -; CDR3 protein: CASSQGTAINSPLHF; CDR3 DNA: TGCGCCAGCAGCCAAGGGACAGCAATTAATTCACCCCTCCACTTT
clone size: -; J gene: TRBJ2-3; V gene: TRBV28; D gene: -; CDR3 protein: CASSITASWGQYF; CDR3 DNA: TGTGCCAGCAGTATTACAGCTAGCTGGGGGCAGTATTTT
clone size: many; J gene: TRBJ1-1; V gene: TRBV18; D gene: TRBD1; CDR3 protein: CASSPTLPGTGLVTEAFF; CDR3 DNA: TGTGCCAGCTCACCTACTCTACCCGGGACAGGGTTGGTCACTGAAGCTTTCTTT
clone size: few; J gene: TRBJ1-1; V gene: TRBV4-1; D gene: -; CDR3 protein: CASSQAHSTWNTEAFF; CDR3 DNA: TGCGCCAGCAGCCAGGCCCACAGTACTTGGAACACTGAAGCTTTCTTT
clone size: few; J gene: TRBJ1-2; V gene: TRBV3-1; D gene: -; CDR3 protein: CASSLRDGIYGYTF; CDR3 DNA: TGTGCCAGCAGCCTCCGGGACGGTATCTATGGCTACACCTTC
clone size: many; J gene: TRBJ1-1; V gene: TRBV7-3; D gene: -; CDR3 protein: CASSETVNTEAFF; CDR3 DNA: TGTGCCAGCAGCGAGACAGTGAACACTGAAGCTTTCTTT
clone size: few; J gene: TRBJ2-7; V gene: TRBV6-6; D gene: -; CDR3 protein: CASSPLTGYEQYF; CDR3 DNA: TGTGCCAGCAGTCCCCTCACAGGGTACGAGCAGTACTTC
clone size: -; J gene: TRBJ1-4; V gene: TRBV7-8; D gene: TRBD1; CDR3 protein: CASSRDRLNEKLFF; CDR3 DNA: TGTGCCAGCAGCCGGGACAGACTCAATGAAAAACTGTTTTTT
clone size: many; J gene: TRBJ1-5; V gene: TRBV7-2; D gene: -; CDR3 protein: CASSLQGRNQPQHF; CDR3 DNA: TGTGCCAGCAGCTTACAGGGACGTAATCAGCCCCAGCATTTT
clone size: many; J gene: TRBJ1-5; V gene: TRBV12-3/TRBV12-4; D gene: TRBD1; CDR3 protein: CASSLSGGSNQPQHF; CDR3 DNA: TGTGCCAGCAGTTTGTCAGGGGGTAGCAATCAGCCCCAGCATTTT
clone size: few; J gene: TRBJ2-5; V gene: TRBV20-1; D gene: TRBD2; CDR3 protein: CSARDLREAQETQYF; CDR3 DNA: TGCAGTGCTAGAGATCTACGGGAGGCCCAAGAGACCCAGTACTTC
clone size: many; J gene: TRBJ2-5; V gene: TRBV12-3/TRBV12-4; D gene: -; CDR3 protein: CASRAGHLQETQYF; CDR3 DNA: TGTGCCAGCAGAGCAGGACACCTACAAGAGACCCAGTACTTC
clone size: few; J gene: TRBJ1-5; V gene: TRBV24-1; D gene: TRBD1; CDR3 protein: CATSPGGQINQPQHF; CDR3 DNA: TGTGCCACCTCCCCGGGGGGACAGATCAATCAGCCCCAGCATTTT
clone size: many; J gene: TRBJ1-6; V gene: TRBV29-1; D gene: TRBD1; CDR3 protein: CSVVDREGSPLHF; CDR3 DNA: TGCAGCGTTGTGGACAGGGAAGGGTCACCCCTCCACTTT
clone size: many; J gene: TRBJ1-2; V gene: TRBV20-1; D gene: -; CDR3 protein: CSVGDGRVYGYTF; CDR3 DNA: TGCAGTGTCGGGGACGGGAGGGTCTATGGCTACACCTTC
clone size: few; J gene: TRBJ2-3; V gene: TRBV18; D gene: -; CDR3 protein: CASSPDRATDTQYF; CDR3 DNA: TGTGCCAGCTCACCAGATAGGGCCACAGATACGCAGTATTTT
clone size: -; J gene: TRBJ1-1; V gene: TRBV18; D gene: -; CDR3 protein: CASSPPTGMNTEAFF; CDR3 DNA: TGTGCCAGCTCACCGCCTACAGGGATGAACACTGAAGCTTTCTTT
clone size: many; J gene: TRBJ2-1; V gene: TRBV12-3/TRBV12-4; D gene: -; CDR3 protein: CASSQRGGPYNEQFF; CDR3 DNA: TGTGCCAGCAGTCAACGAGGGGGGCCGTACAATGAGCAGTTCTTC
clone size: many; J gene: TRBJ1-2; V gene: TRBV5-1; D gene: -; CDR3 protein: CASSFGATYGYTF; CDR3 DNA: TGCGCCAGCAGCTTCGGCGCAACCTATGGCTACACCTTC
clone size: many; J gene: TRBJ1-1; V gene: TRBV19; D gene: -; CDR3 protein: CASTMDRLNTEAFF; CDR3 DNA: TGTGCCAGTACTATGGACAGATTGAACACTGAAGCTTTCTTT
clone size: many; J gene: TRBJ2-5; V gene: TRBV7-7; D gene: -; CDR3 protein: CASSLRPQETQYF; CDR3 DNA: TGTGCTAGCAGCTTACGGCCTCAGGAGACCCAGTACTTC
clone size: -; J gene: TRBJ1-5; V gene: TRBV6-2/TRBV6-3; D gene: -; CDR3 protein: CASRTMNQPQHF; CDR3 DNA: TGTGCCAGCAGAACAATGAATCAGCCCCAGCATTTT
clone size: many; J gene: TRBJ1-2; V gene: TRBV19; D gene: -; CDR3 protein: CASRSSAVQNYGYTF; CDR3 DNA: TGTGCCAGTAGATCATCGGCAGTCCAAAACTATGGCTACACCTTC
clone size: -; J gene: TRBJ2-2; V gene: TRBV27; D gene: -; CDR3 protein: CASSFVSVGGGELFF; CDR3 DNA: TGTGCCAGCAGTTTTGTGTCTGTCGGGGGCGGGGAGCTGTTTTTT
clone size: many; J gene: TRBJ2-3; V gene: TRBV12-3/TRBV12-4; D gene: -; CDR3 protein: CASRGGGTSADTQYF; CDR3 DNA: TGTGCCAGCAGGGGAGGAGGGACGTCCGCAGATACGCAGTATTTT
clone size: many; J gene: TRBJ1-5; V gene: TRBV7-2; D gene: -; CDR3 protein: CASSLVGRIDQPQHF; CDR3 DNA: TGTGCCAGCAGCTTAGTCGGCCGGATCGATCAGCCCCAGCATTTT